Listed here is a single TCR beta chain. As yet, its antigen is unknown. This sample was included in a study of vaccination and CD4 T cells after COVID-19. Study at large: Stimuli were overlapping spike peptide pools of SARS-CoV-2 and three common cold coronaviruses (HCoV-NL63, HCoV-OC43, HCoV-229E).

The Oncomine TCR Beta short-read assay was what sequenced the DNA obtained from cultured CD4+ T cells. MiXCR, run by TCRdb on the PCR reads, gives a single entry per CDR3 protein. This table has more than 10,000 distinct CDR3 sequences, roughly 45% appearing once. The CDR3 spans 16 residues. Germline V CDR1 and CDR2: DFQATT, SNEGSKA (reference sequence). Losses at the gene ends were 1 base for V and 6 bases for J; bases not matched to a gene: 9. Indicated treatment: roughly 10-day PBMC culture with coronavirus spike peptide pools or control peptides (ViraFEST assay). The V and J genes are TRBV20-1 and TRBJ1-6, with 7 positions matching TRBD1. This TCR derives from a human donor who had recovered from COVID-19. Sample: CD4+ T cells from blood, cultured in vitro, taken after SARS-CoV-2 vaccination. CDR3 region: CSARGDSLGTNSPLHF. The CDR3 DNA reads TGCAGTGCTAGAGGGGACAGCCTTGGGACTAATTCACCCCTCCACTTT.